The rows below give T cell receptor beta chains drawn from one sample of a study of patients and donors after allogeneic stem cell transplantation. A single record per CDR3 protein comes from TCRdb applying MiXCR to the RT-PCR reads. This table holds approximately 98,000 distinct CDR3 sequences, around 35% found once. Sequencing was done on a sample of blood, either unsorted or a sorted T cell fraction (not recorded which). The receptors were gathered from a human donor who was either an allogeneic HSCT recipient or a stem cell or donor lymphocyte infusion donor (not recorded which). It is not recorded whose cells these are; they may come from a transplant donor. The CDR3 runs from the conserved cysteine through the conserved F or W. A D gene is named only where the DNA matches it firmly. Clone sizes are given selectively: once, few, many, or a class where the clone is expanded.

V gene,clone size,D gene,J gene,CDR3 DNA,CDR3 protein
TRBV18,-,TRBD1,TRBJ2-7,TGTGCCAGCTCACCCGGGACAGTGCCCTCCTACGAGCAGTACTTC,CASSPGTVPSYEQYF
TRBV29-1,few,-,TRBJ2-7,TGCAGCACCGGGACTTACTACGAGCAGTACTTC,CSTGTYYEQYF
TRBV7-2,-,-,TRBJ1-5,TGTGCCAGCAGCTTAACGGCCCAGCCCAATCAGCCCCAGCATTTT,CASSLTAQPNQPQHF
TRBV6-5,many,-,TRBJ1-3,TGTGCCAGCAGTTACTCGATAGGGGGCTCTGGAAACACCATATATTTT,CASSYSIGGSGNTIYF
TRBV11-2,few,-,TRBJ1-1,TGTGCCAGCAGCCGAGAACTATACACTGAAGCTTTCTTT,CASSRELYTEAFF
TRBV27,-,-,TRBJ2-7,TGTGCCAGCAGTTTACATGGTAGCTACGAGCAGTACTTC,CASSLHGSYEQYF
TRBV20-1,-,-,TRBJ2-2,TGCAGTGCTAGACCAGACCCCAACACCGGGGAGCTGTTTTTT,CSARPDPNTGELFF
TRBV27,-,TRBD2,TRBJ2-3,TGTGCCAGCAGTCCCAGACTAGCGGGAGAGCCAGATACGCAGTATTTT,CASSPRLAGEPDTQYF
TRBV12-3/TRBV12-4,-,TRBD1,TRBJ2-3,TGTGCCAGCAGTTTCCGAGGGGGCAGGAATACGCAGTATTTT,CASSFRGGRNTQYF
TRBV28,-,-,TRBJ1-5,TGTGCCAGCAGTTTTAGGGGATCGCGCAATCAGCCCCAGCATTTT,CASSFRGSRNQPQHF
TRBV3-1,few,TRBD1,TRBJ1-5,TGTGCCAGCAGCTCACGACAGGGTCAGCCCCAGCATTTT,CASSSRQGQPQHF
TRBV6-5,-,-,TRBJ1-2,TGTGCCAGCAGCCCTGGACAGAACTATGGCTACACCTTC,CASSPGQNYGYTF
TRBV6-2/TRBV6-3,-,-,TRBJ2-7,TGTGCCAGCAGTCAACACGGACTATACACCTACGAGCAGTACTTC,CASSQHGLYTYEQYF
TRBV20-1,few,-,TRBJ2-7,TGCAGTGCTAGCTCCGGGAACTACGAGCAGTACTTC,CSASSGNYEQYF
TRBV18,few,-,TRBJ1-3,TGTGCCAGCTCACCGAGAGGACAGCCATACTCTGGAAACACCATATATTTT,CASSPRGQPYSGNTIYF
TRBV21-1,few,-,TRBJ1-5,TGTGCCAGCATGAGGACAGGCGATAATCAGCCCCAGCATTTT,CASMRTGDNQPQHF
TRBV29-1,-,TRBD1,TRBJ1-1,TGCAGCGGCCTGGGACAGATGAACACTGAAGCTTTCTTT,CSGLGQMNTEAFF
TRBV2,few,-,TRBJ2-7,TGTGCCAGCGGAGAAGGGGGAGATTCCTACGAGCAGTACTTC,CASGEGGDSYEQYF
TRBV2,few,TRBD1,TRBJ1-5,TGTGCCAGCGGAAGGGACAGGGGGAATCAGCCCCAGCATTTT,CASGRDRGNQPQHF
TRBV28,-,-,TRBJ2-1,TGTGCCAGCAGTTTATTCCGCCCGTTTAGTAGCGGCCACAATGAGCAGTTCTTC,CASSLFRPFSSGHNEQFF
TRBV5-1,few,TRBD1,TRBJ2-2,TGCGCCAGCAGCGCGCGACAGGGCGGGGAGCTGTTTTTT,CASSARQGGELFF
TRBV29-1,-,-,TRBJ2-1,TGCAGCCAGATCGAGAGGGGGGAGGACAATGAGCAGTTCTTC,CSQIERGEDNEQFF
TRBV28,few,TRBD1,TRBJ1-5,TGTGCCAGCAGTCAATGGACAGGCTATAGCAATCAGCCCCAGCATTTT,CASSQWTGYSNQPQHF
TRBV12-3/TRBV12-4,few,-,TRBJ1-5,TGTGCCAGCAGGTTCGGGACAAGCTTTAATCAGCCCCAGCATTTT,CASRFGTSFNQPQHF
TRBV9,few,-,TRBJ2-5,TGTGCCAGCAGCGTAAGGCCTTTCGGGGGAGAGACCCAGTACTTC,CASSVRPFGGETQYF
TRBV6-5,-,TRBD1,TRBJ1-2,TGTGCCAGCAGGGACACAGGGGGCTCTGGCTACACCTTC,CASRDTGGSGYTF
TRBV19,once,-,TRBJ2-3,TGTGCCAGTACCACGACAGCCAGCACAGATACGCAGTATTTT,CASTTTASTDTQYF
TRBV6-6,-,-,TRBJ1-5,TGTGCCAGCAGTCTCGGGATCCTCGGGACTCAGCCCCAGCATTTT,CASSLGILGTQPQHF
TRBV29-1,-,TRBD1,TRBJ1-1,TGCAGCGCGGTTGACAGGGTGAACACTGAAGCTTTCTTT,CSAVDRVNTEAFF
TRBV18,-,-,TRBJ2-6,TGTGCCAGCTCACAGGTCTCTGGGGCCAACGTCCTGACTTTC,CASSQVSGANVLTF